Presented here are 21 T cell receptor beta chains from one specimen sequenced in a study of blood T cells in healthy people across ages. For the second PCR, which ran for about 7 to 11 cycles, a sample-barcoded 5' primer and a J-beta primer mix were used. A single record per CDR3 protein comes from TCRdb applying MiXCR to the 5' RACE reads. The sample contains around 990,000 distinct CDR3 sequences, under 40% of which appear only once. The material sequenced was blood. The receptors come from a man aged 18 to 29 in good health.

As DNA, the CDR3 is TGTGCCAGCACCTCGATGTGGGGTCTGAGCACCATATATTTT. This sequence encodes CASTSMWGLSTIYF. This rearrangement joins TRBV21-1 to TRBJ1-3. TRBV21-1 counts as a pseudogene. The CDR3 is 14 residues long.

The rearrangement uses TRBV19 and TRBJ2-1; 9 positions agree with TRBD1. With 6 bases clipped from V and 0 bases from J, the junction kept 6 bases outside the gene matches. Germline V gene lookup returns CDR1 LNHDA and CDR2 SQIVND (reference sequence). The CDR3 loop spans 16 amino acids. Written as DNA, the CDR3 is TGTGCCAGTAGCCGGGACAGGGAAAGCTCCTACAATGAGCAGTTCTTC. Translating it yields CASSRDRESSYNEQFF.

The chain links TRBV10-3 to TRBJ2-5, with D tentatively TRBD2 (6 bases). The DNA end is a closer match to TRBJ2-1, so the J assignment may be wrong. There are 16 residues in the CDR3. Germline assignment: CDR1 ENHRY and CDR2 SYGVKD. Written as DNA, the CDR3 is TGTGCCATCAGCTCCAAACCCGCGGGGCCCAAAGAGACCCAGTTCTTC. Protein: CAISSKPAGPKETQFF.

The rearrangement uses TRBV20-1 and TRBJ2-1; 9 positions agree with TRBD1. From germline, CDR1 is DFQATT and CDR2 SNEGSKA (reference sequence). CDR3 length: 15 amino acids. V gave up 5 bases and J gave up 4 bases; unmatched junction bases: 9. CDR3 in amino acids: CSAPLTGGHYNEQFF. For the CDR3, the DNA is TGCAGTGCTCCGCTAACAGGGGGCCATTACAATGAGCAGTTCTTC.

The chain carries TRBV13 and TRBJ1-2; D might be TRBD1 (5 bases). Trimming shortened V by 7 bases and J by 6 bases, and 12 bases separated the two germline ends. This CDR3 has 12 amino acids. CDR1 PRHDT and CDR2 FYEKMQ come from the germline V gene (reference sequence). In nucleotides, the CDR3 is TGTGCCAGCAATAGACAGAAGGATGGCTACACCTTC. It yields the protein CASNRQKDGYTF. The full variable domain, its missing parts supplied by reference TRBV13 and TRBJ1-2, is AAGVIQSPRHLIKEKRETATLKCYPIPRHDTVYWYQQGPGQDPQFLISFYEKMQSDKGSIPDRFSAQQFSDYHSELNMSSLELGDSALYFCASNRQKDGYTFGSGTRLTVV.

Only a few counts were recorded for this clonotype. The V gene is TRBV20-1, the J gene TRBJ2-7; 7 bases fit TRBD2. This CDR3 comprises 13 residues. The germline CDR1 and CDR2 sequences are DFQATT and SNEGSKA (reference sequence). The junction had 4 bases not matched to a gene; V was cut back by 3 bases and J by 2 bases. The CDR3 protein is CSASSGTTYEQYF. In nucleotides, the CDR3 is TGCAGTGCTAGTTCCGGGACTACCTACGAGCAGTACTTC.

This clonotype was observed a few times. The chain carries TRBV20-1 and TRBJ2-3; 8 bases agree with TRBD2. This CDR3 is 15 amino acids long. The germline gives CDR1 DFQATT, CDR2 SNEGSKA (reference sequence). DNA for the CDR3: TGCAGCCCCCGAGGGATAGCGGGGAGCACAGATACGCAGTATTTT. It is translated as CSPRGIAGSTDTQYF.

The chain uses TRBV10-3 and TRBJ1-2; D possibly corresponds to TRBD1 (5 bases). CDR3 length equals 11 residues. Germline V gene sequence: CDR1 ENHRY, CDR2 SYGVKD. V gave up 10 bases and J gave up 4 bases, with 10 bases separating them. For the CDR3, the DNA is TGTGCCACTTTGGACACCTATGGCTACACCTTC. This codes for CATLDTYGYTF.

A few counts support this clonotype. The chain links TRBV20-1 to TRBJ1-1; D not certain. This CDR3 has 17 amino acids. Per germline, CDR1 DFQATT and CDR2 SNEGSKA (reference sequence). Trimming pared 1 base from V and 0 bases from J, leaving 18 bases between. CDR3 nucleotide sequence: TGCAGTGCTAGAGCGTCTCCCCGGACCACTATGAACACTGAAGCTTTCTTT. Translated: CSARASPRTTMNTEAFF.

The rearrangement uses TRBV20-1 and TRBJ1-4; tentative D call: TRBD1 (6 bases). Germline assignment: CDR1 DFQATT and CDR2 SNEGSKA (reference sequence). CDR3 length: 15 residues. The ends were cut back, 0 bases at V and 7 bases at J, with 15 bases in the middle. CDR3: CSARDNRGAGEKLFF. DNA for the CDR3: TGCAGTGCTAGAGATAATCGGGGGGCGGGTGAAAAACTGTTTTTT.

This clonotype was recorded many times. The chain links TRBV20-1 to TRBJ1-2; D uncertain. The CDR3 loop spans 12 amino acids. CDR1 DFQATT and CDR2 SNEGSKA come from the germline V gene (reference sequence). Trimming took off 5 bases at V and 8 bases at J, with 15 bases between the two ends. The CDR3 region has the DNA TGCAGTGCTCCCGACGGATTGGGGGGCTACACCTTC. It encodes CSAPDGLGGYTF.

This clonotype has at least ten counts. The chain carries TRBV7-9 and TRBJ2-5; no reliable D call. The CDR3 extends over 12 amino acids. The V and J ends lost 5 bases and 2 bases respectively, with 6 bases between them. CDR1 is SEHNR and CDR2 is FQNEAQ in the germline V gene (reference sequence). The DNA of the CDR3 is TGTGCCAGCAGCCCGATACAAGAGACCCAGTACTTC. Translation gives CASSPIQETQYF.

This clonotype was seen only once. The V and J genes are TRBV5-5 and TRBJ1-5; D is perhaps TRBD1 (5 bases). CDR3 size: 16 residues. Trimming removed 5 bases from V and 0 bases from J, with 15 bases in between. CDR1 and CDR2 from the germline V gene are SGHKS and YYEKEE (reference sequence). The CDR3 DNA sequence: TGTGCCAGCAGATGGGGGACCGAGTATAGCAATCAGCCCCAGCATTTT. Its translation: CASRWGTEYSNQPQHF.

This clonotype has just a few counts. The chain carries TRBV7-9 and TRBJ2-1; D is undetermined. Germline CDR1 is SEHNR and CDR2 is FQNEAQ (reference sequence). V was clipped by 0 bases and J by 12 bases, with 12 bases between them. The CDR3 is 13 residues long. The CDR3, as DNA: TGTGCCAGCAGCTTAGCGATTCACCTCGGGCAGTTCTTC. Its translation: CASSLAIHLGQFF.

This chain uses TRBV5-6 with TRBJ1-2; D call uncertain. The CDR3 loop spans 15 amino acids. The germline V gene encodes CDR1 SGHDT and CDR2 YYEEEE. The V end lost 0 bases, the J end lost 0 bases, and 9 bases lay between the germline ends. The CDR3 sequence: CASSLAPETNYGYTF. In DNA, the CDR3 is TGTGCCAGCAGCTTGGCGCCTGAGACTAACTATGGCTACACCTTC.

The J gene is TRBJ2-3, the V gene TRBV12-3 or TRBV12-4, with a tentative D call TRBD2 (6 bases). The length of the CDR3 is 12 residues. V lost 6 bases and J lost 6, with 10 bases in between. This CDR3 is CASRGGVDTQYF. Written as DNA, the CDR3 is TGTGCCAGCAGGGGCGGGGTGGATACGCAGTATTTT.

The chain combines TRBV7-7 with TRBJ2-5; TRBD1 might be the D (6 bases). CDR3 length: 13 amino acids. The V gene lost 5 bases and the J gene lost 11 bases, with 18 bases spanning the gap. CDR1 is SSHAT, CDR2 FNYEAQ, per germline (reference sequence). The chain's CDR3 is CASSRTVYNEQYF. CDR3 in DNA: TGTGCCAGCAGCCGGACAGTCTACAATGAGCAGTACTTC.

This clonotype appeared a single time. This CDR3 reads CASSLRTPRAEINTEAFF. For the CDR3, the DNA is TGTGCCAGCAGCTTACGAACCCCTCGTGCGGAAATCAACACTGAAGCTTTCTTT. The V and J genes are TRBV7-6 and TRBJ1-1; D call uncertain. CDR3 length: 18 residues. The V end was cut by 2 bases, the J end by 2 bases, with 21 bases between. The germline CDR1 and CDR2 sequences are SGHVS and FNYEAQ. The variable domain in full, with the rest retrieved from reference TRBV7-6 and TRBJ1-1, is GAGVSQSPRYKVTKRGQDVALRCDPISGHVSLYWYRQALGQGPEFLTYFNYEAQQDKSGLPNDRFSAERPEGSISTLTIQRTEQRDSAMYRCASSLRTPRAEINTEAFFGQGTRLTVV.

The chain links TRBV4-1 to TRBJ1-1; a weak D match, TRBD1 (5 bases). The CDR3 loop spans 17 amino acids. The V end lost 3 bases, the J end lost 4 bases, and 21 bases lay between the germline ends. The germline gives CDR1 MGHRA, CDR2 YSYEKL. For the CDR3, the DNA is TGCGCCAGCAGCCATAAAGAAGGGTCCGGGGGTAGCACTGAAGCTTTCTTT. Its translation is CASSHKEGSGGSTEAFF.

With respect to this clonotype: A much larger clone lies one base from this, so it may be a read error. The chain links TRBV12-3 or TRBV12-4 to TRBJ2-4; D gene uncertain. The J call is uncertain, as TRBJ2-7 better fits the DNA end. This CDR3 region has 14 residues. The CDR3 bases are TGTGCCAGCAGTTTGGCCCTTCGTTCCGACGAGCAGTACTTC. As protein: CASSLALRSDEQYF.

This clonotype was found a few times. CDR3 DNA: TGTGCCAGCAGCCAGGTCGGGGGGGATAGCTCCTACAATGAGCAGTTCTTC. It yields the protein CASSQVGGDSSYNEQFF. The chain joins TRBV3-1 to TRBJ2-1; 8 bases are shared with TRBD2. Trimming removed 3 bases from V and 0 bases from J; junction bases left unmatched: 7. Germline CDR1 LGHDT, CDR2 YNNKEL (reference sequence). This CDR3 is 17 amino acids long.